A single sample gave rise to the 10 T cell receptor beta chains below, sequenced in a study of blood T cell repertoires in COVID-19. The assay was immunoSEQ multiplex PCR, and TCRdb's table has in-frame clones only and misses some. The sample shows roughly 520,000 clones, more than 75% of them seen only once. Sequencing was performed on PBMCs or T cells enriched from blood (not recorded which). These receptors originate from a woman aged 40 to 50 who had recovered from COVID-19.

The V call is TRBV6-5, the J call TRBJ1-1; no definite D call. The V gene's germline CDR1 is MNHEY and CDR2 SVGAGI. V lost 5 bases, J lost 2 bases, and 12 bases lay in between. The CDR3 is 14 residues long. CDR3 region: CASSKTDENTEAFF. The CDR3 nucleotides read TGTGCCAGCAGTAAAACAGACGAAAACACTGAAGCTTTCTTT.

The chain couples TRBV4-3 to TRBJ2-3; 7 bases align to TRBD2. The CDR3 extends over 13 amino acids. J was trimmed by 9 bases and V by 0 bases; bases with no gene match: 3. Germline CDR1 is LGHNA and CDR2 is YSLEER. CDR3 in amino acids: CASSQDRRETQYF. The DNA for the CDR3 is TGCGCCAGCAGCCAAGATCGGCGGGAGACGCAGTATTTT.

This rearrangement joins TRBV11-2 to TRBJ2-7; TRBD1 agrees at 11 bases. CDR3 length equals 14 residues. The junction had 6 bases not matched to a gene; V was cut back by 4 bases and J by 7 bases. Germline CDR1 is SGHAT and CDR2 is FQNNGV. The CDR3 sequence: CASSSGQGVGEQYF. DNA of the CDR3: TGTGCCAGCAGCTCGGGACAGGGGGTGGGTGAGCAGTACTTC. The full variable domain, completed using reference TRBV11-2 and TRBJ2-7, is EAGVAQSPRYKIIEKRQSVAFWCNPISGHATLYWYQQILGQGPKLLIQFQNNGVVDDSQLPKDRFSAERLKGVDSTLKIQPAKLEDSAVYLCASSSGQGVGEQYFGPGTRLTVT.

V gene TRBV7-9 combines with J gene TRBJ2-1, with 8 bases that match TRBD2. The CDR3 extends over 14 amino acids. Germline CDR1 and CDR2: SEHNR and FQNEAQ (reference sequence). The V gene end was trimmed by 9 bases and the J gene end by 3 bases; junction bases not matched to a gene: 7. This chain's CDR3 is CASLLAEIYNEQFF. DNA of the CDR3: TGTGCCAGTCTACTAGCGGAAATCTACAATGAGCAGTTCTTC.

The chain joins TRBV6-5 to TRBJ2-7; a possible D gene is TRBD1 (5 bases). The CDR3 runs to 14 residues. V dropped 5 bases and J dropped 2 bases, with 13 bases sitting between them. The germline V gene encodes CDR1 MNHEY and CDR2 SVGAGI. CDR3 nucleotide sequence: TGTGCCAGCAGTCCCAGGGATGTAACCTACGAGCAGTACTTC. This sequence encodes CASSPRDVTYEQYF.

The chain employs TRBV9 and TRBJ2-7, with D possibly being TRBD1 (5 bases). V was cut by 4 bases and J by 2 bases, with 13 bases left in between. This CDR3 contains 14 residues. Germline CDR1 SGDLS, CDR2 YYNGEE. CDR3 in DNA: TGTGCCAGCAGCCCCAGGGTGGCCACCTACGAGCAGTACTTC. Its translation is CASSPRVATYEQYF. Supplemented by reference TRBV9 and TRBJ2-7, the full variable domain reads DSGVTQTPKHLITATGQRVTLRCSPRSGDLSVYWYQQSLDQGLQFLIQYYNGEERAKGNILERFSAQQFPDLHSELNLSSLELGDSALYFCASSPRVATYEQYFGPGTRLTVT.

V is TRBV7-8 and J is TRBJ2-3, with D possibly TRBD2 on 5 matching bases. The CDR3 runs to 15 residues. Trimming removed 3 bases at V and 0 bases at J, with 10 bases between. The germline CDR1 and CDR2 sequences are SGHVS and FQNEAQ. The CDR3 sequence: CASSFEGHSTDTQYF. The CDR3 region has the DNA TGTGCCAGCAGCTTTGAGGGTCATAGCACAGATACGCAGTATTTT.

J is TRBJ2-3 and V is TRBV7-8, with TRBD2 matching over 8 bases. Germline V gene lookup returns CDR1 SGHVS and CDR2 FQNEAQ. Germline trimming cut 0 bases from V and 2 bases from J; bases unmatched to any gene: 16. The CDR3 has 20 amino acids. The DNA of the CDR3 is TGTGCCAGCAGCTTAGCGGAGGCCGAAGCCGGGACTAGACACACAGATACGCAGTATTTT. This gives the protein CASSLAEAEAGTRHTDTQYF.

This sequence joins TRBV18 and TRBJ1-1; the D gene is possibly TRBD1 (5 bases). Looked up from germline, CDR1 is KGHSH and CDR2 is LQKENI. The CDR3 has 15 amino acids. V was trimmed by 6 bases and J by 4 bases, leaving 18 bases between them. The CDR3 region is CASSQGLRGTTEAFF. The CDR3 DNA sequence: TGTGCCAGCTCCCAGGGTCTGCGGGGTACCACTGAAGCTTTCTTT. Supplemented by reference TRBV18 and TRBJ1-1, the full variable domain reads NAGVMQNPRHLVRRRGQEARLRCSPMKGHSHVYWYRQLPEEGLKFMVYLQKENIIDESGMPKERFSAEFPKEGPSILRIQQVVRGDSAAYFCASSQGLRGTTEAFFGQGTRLTVV.

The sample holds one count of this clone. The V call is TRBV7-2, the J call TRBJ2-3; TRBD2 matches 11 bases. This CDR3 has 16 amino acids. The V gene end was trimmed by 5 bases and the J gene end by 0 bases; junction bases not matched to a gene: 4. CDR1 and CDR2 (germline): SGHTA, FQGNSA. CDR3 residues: CASSRGLAASTDTQYF. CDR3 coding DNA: TGTGCCAGCAGCCGGGGACTAGCGGCTAGCACAGATACGCAGTATTTT.